Below, 3 T cell receptor beta chains from the same sample are listed, as sequenced in a study of technical replicates of blood from a handful of donors. Measured with immunoSEQ multiplex PCR; TCRdb has only the in-frame clones, and not every one. Found here are some 71,000 clones, about 97% of them singletons; the top ten hold roughly 0.3%. The source material was T cells isolated from PBMCs. The receptors here all came from a human donor in good health.

V gene TRBV10-3 combines with J gene TRBJ1-1; 8 bases are shared with TRBD1. The CDR3 has 16 residues. Germline CDR1 reads ENHRY; CDR2 reads SYGVKD. J was trimmed by 1 base and V by 4 bases; bases with no gene match: 8. This CDR3 is CAISGIWTGTNTEAFF. The CDR3 DNA is TGTGCCATCAGTGGGATATGGACAGGGACGAACACTGAAGCTTTCTTT.

The chain combines TRBV7-9 with TRBJ1-4; 7 bases are a match to TRBD1. V lost 8 bases and J lost 7; bases outside the gene matches: 13. The CDR3 loop spans 15 amino acids. CDR1 SEHNR and CDR2 FQNEAQ come from the germline V gene (reference sequence). For the CDR3, the DNA is TGTGCCAGCGAACATTCGACAGGGATAAGTGAAAAACTGTTTTTT. As protein: CASEHSTGISEKLFF.

The rearrangement joins TRBV4-3 to TRBJ1-4; D gene uncertain. CDR3 size: 15 residues. V lost 4 bases and J lost 4, with 13 bases in between. CDR1 LGHNA and CDR2 YSLEER come from the germline V gene. CDR3 loop: CASSLAEGLNEKLFF. In DNA, the CDR3 is TGCGCCAGCAGCCTTGCCGAGGGCCTTAATGAAAAACTGTTTTTT.